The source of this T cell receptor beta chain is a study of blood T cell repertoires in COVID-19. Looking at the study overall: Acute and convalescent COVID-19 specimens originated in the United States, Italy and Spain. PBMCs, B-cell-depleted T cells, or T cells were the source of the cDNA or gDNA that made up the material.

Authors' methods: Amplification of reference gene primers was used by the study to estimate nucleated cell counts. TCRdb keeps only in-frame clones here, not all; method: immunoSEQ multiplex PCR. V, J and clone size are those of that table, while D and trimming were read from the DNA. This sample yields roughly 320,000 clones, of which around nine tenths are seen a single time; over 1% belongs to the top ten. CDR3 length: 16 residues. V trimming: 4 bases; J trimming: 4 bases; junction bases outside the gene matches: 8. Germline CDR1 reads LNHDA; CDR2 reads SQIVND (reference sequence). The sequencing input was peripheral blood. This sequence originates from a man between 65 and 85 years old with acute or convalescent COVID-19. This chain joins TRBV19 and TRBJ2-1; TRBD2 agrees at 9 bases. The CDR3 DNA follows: TGTGCCAGTAGTAAGGGGCGGGAGGGAGGATACAATGAGCAGTTCTTC. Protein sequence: CASSKGREGGYNEQFF.